The sample holds many counts of the clone carrying this TCR beta chain. This specimen belongs to a study of T cells in Graves' hyperthyroidism and ophthalmopathy. From RNA transcripts, TCR beta CDR3 regions were amplified. TCR CDR3 underwent first-round RT-PCR with the HTBI primer set. TCRdb fed the multiplex PCR reads into MiXCR, producing one record per CDR3 protein. The sample carries over 500,000 distinct CDR3 sequences, over 15% recorded once. The V end was cut by 3 bases, the J end by 9 bases, with 9 bases between. Germline CDR1 and CDR2: MNHEY and SMNVEV (reference sequence). The CDR3 covers 12 residues.

The clonotype comes from a woman aged 18-29 years with Graves' ophthalmopathy. The rearrangement uses TRBV27 and TRBJ2-1; D is possibly TRBD1 or TRBD2 (6 bases each). Sequenced material: blood. CDR3: CASSFPGAEQFF. DNA of the CDR3: TGTGCCAGCAGTTTCCCGGGGGCTGAGCAGTTCTTC.